One TCR beta chain is described in this entry. Its antigen is currently not known. The library was built by means of the immunoSEQ multiplex PCR assay. The multiplex PCR relied on a mix of 60 forward primers for TCR Vbeta segments and 13 reverse primers for TCR Jbeta segments. The CDR3 region of rearranged TCR beta genes was amplified from genomic DNA with a multiplex PCR assay. The amplified TCR beta libraries were sequenced on the Illumina HiSeq System as 87-base-pair reads. The study's processing was this. A later analysis tallied around 87 million unique TCR beta chains across the 666 repertoires, and some 10 million of those chains were shared by two or more donors. A nearest-neighbor algorithm error-corrected the raw reads and collapsed the reads into unique sequences, merging closely related sequences to remove PCR and sequencing errors. V, D and J gene segments were assigned by aligning CDR3 sequences to IMGT reference sequences. For a sequence to be retained, at least a six-nucleotide match to both a V gene segment and a J gene segment was required. A rearrangement counted as productive if the CDR3 had no stop codons and remained in frame with V and J, and every other rearrangement counted as non-productive. Following IMGT convention, CDR3 was defined as the stretch from the second conserved V-encoded cysteine to the conserved J-encoded phenylalanine. In an earlier analysis of more than 550 of the donors, sequences lacking an unambiguous match to a single V gene segment were excluded. An earlier analysis of a few hundred of the donors classified V segments as functional when productive rearrangements were above 56.7% and as segregating when the standard deviation between donors was above 5%. A statistical classification framework was built to diagnose cytomegalovirus status from the catalog of TCR beta chain sequences. V and J gene assignment, in a later analysis, came from comparing TCR nucleotide sequences with IMGT/GENE-DB human TR gene sequences. A later analysis assigned CDR3 sequences and most-parsimonious VDJ recombination scenarios with the TCRdist pipeline. In a later analysis, each TCR beta chain was defined by its CDR3 amino acid sequence together with its V-gene family, and reads lacking a unique V-gene family were excluded. To address suspected cross-contamination and a sequencing artifact, a later analysis removed approximately 600 highly shared, low-generation-probability nucleotide sequences. A later analysis calculated a clonal expansion index for each public chain from normalized within-repertoire ranks of inferred template counts. In a later analysis, generation probabilities were computed using a VDJ recombination model fitted to out-of-frame rearrangements, and the results were checked against IGoR. In a later analysis, hypergeometric tests were used to score TCR-TCR, TCR-HLA and TCR-CMV co-occurrence, with a repertoire-size bias correction applied to TCR pairs. False discovery rates were estimated in a later analysis by permuting HLA or CMV assignments 20 times. In a later analysis, co-occurring TCRs were grouped using DBSCAN, and TCRdist sequence similarity was added for clustering within HLA-allele-positive subsets. Co-occurrence clustering excluded repertoires with fewer than 30,000 or more than 120,000 public chains, plus five with anomalous nucleotide sharing. TCRdb carries this immuneACCESS record with in-frame sequences only. Its versions omit some clonotypes, under half of them owing to an unresolved V gene in the studies checked, with the rest unexplained. The D gene and trimming were derived from the DNA, and the V and J assignments and clone size from that table. This sample's clone table shows around 210,000 clones. 0.9% to 1.4% of the sample is taken by the ten largest.

This record comes from a study of cytomegalovirus exposure and HLA in healthy donors (dated by TCRdb to about 2017). Looking at the study overall: According to an earlier analysis of 587 of the donors, about 179 million T cells yielded some 120 million unique TCR beta sequences and more than 250 Gb of sequence data. Typing coverage varied by locus: roughly 629-630 donors for A, B, C, DRB1 and DQB1; roughly 510 for DQA1; about 590 for DPA1; approximately 450 for DPB1. The study was designed to test whether signatures of past pathogen exposure could be identified by cataloging public T cell receptors. Of the 350 to 450 genotyped donors, over 80% were placed in the genetic ancestry cluster associated with self-reported Caucasian donors. Using immunosequencing, the study profiled T cell repertoires from 550 to 750 subjects and related those repertoires to cytomegalovirus serostatus. Among about 370 genotyped donors of the cohort, an average of around 220,000 unique TCR beta nucleotide sequences was sequenced per donor, of which 15% to 20% were non-productive. High-throughput TCR immunosequencing, statistical association of individual TCRs with disease status, and machine learning were combined to predict cytomegalovirus infection status. Roughly 5 DR-DQ haplotypes were treated as single units for association and clustering because of strong linkage in the cohort. In the later analysis, no new phenotypic data were used to find candidate immune exposures; instead, reliance was placed on TCR beta sequences and their occurrence across donors. To decide whether each TCR beta V gene segment behaved as functional or pseudogenic, an earlier analysis of approximately 620 of the donors relied on high-throughput TCR beta sequencing. Class I and class II HLA loci were covered by the typing at four-digit resolution. Donor age, sex, ethnicity and CMV serostatus were compiled alongside the repertoire data. Roughly 300 gigabases of sequencing data and approximately 80 million unique TCR sequences were included in an early release covering under 650 HLA-typed donors. Besides the first cohort of under 700 subjects, a separate validation cohort made up of 120 different subjects was used. In a later analysis, previously published TCR beta repertoires from 670 or so donors were re-analyzed and high-resolution HLA genotyping was added so that TCR occurrence patterns could be studied. All discovery cohort repertoires had been generated on a single sequencing platform. Genome-wide SNP genotypes for about three fifths of the roughly 670 donors were used in a later genetic analysis, which treated that subset as a discovery cohort.

The CDR3, cysteine through phenylalanine, is 20 amino acids long. The read is trimmed to its CDR3 DNA, 60 bases read in frame from base 1. CDR1 and CDR2 were assigned from the germline V gene as LGHNA and YNFKEQ. Germline trimming amounts to 4 bases on V and 7 bases on J, with 23 as the count of junction bases outside the gene matches. Study-level results and caveats: An earlier analysis of some 590 of the donors showed that most TCR beta V segments appeared in productive rearrangements either about 90% or about 30% of the time, which broadly matched IMGT annotations. Correlated functional status among segregating V segments might reflect linkage disequilibrium, but an unknown experimental factor could not be ruled out. In this cohort, only TCR beta chains were sequenced, and detectable features were limited by the absence of alpha or paired-chain data. The study listed 150 to 200 TCR beta chains as associated with cytomegalovirus. A further reported finding was that TCR beta sequences accurately predicted the HLA-A and HLA-B alleles for most subjects in the first cohort. When HLA alleles, especially DR and DQ, strongly co-occurred, attributing TCR associations to individual alleles was difficult. In a later genetic analysis, a missense DCLRE1C variant was associated with V-gene and J-gene trimming of TCR beta chains, and the association was replicated in an independent cohort. A cluster of highly shared sequence variants was judged likely to represent a technical artifact of the sequencing pipeline. Sequencing depth was assumed to be roughly uniform across donors in the presence/absence analyses, though that assumption may not hold. According to a later analysis, parvovirus B19, influenza, CMV and Epstein-Barr virus appeared linked to several top co-occurrence clusters. Because HLA typing was unavailable for some donors at each locus, only the typed subset was used in association tests. According to a later analysis, TCR association rates differed among HLA loci, with DRB1 alleles showing the most associated TCRs and HLA-C alleles showing the fewest. Specific HLA alleles were associated with some 15,000 TCR beta sequences at a false discovery rate of 0.05 in a later analysis. Approximately 16 rarely observed V segments, including chromosome 9 orphons, were excluded from the earlier analysis of several hundred of the donors because counts were too low. CMV serostatus was the only immune exposure information available for the cohort. Cytomegalovirus status was reported to be diagnosed by the classifier with high specificity and sensitivity in both the original and validation cohorts. The authors suggested that the approach could potentially be extended to other disease states and immunological phenotypes. According to a later genetic analysis, donors in an Asian-associated ancestry cluster had fewer N-insertions in productive TCRs than the approximately 630-donor mean. A few of the identified cytomegalovirus-associated TCR beta chains were confirmed in vitro to be specific for cytomegalovirus antigens. The 87-base-pair reads could not distinguish some IMGT-functional V segments, including TRBV6-2 and TRBV6-3, so those segments were excluded. A later analysis found that most CMV-associated TCR beta chains appeared HLA-restricted, with HLA associations seemingly driven largely by CMV exposure. Most TCR sequences were observed very rarely across donors, whereas some public TCRs were present in many individuals. A later analysis found that HLA-associated TCR beta chains were more clonally expanded and had lower generation probabilities than equally common non-associated chains.

In total, more than 500 healthy bone marrow donors made up the cohort. At the time of sampling, every cohort member was nominally healthy, though immune exposures that went unrecorded were likely present. The donor tested CMV seropositive, placing the donor among the roughly 270 seropositive members of the cohort. A peripheral blood sample was collected from each donor, and TCR beta sequencing was performed on peripheral blood mononuclear cells. The Qiagen DNeasy Blood Extraction Kit was used to extract genomic DNA from the blood cell samples. The sequenced sample was PBMCs. The clonotype comes from a girl aged 2 to 9 in good health and CMV-seropositive. This chain joins TRBV4-2 to TRBJ2-1, and 9 junctional nucleotides match TRBD2. CDR3 sequence: CASSRRIGGTSLTWDNEQFF. The DNA sequence is as follows: TGTGCCAGCAGCCGACGGATCGGGGGGACTAGCCTTACATGGGATAATGAGCAGTTCTTC.